This T cell receptor beta chain was documented in a study of cytomegalovirus exposure and HLA in healthy donors. Amplification used 60 Vbeta primers and 13 Jbeta primers. This table comes from immunoSEQ multiplex PCR, and its TCRdb copy is limited to in-frame clones, with some not included. The sample has about 100,000 clones; 79% are singletons. Germline CDR1 and CDR2: MNHEY and SMNVEV (reference sequence). The CDR3 is 13 amino acids. Trimming removed 2 bases from V and 2 bases from J, with 4 bases in between. Sequencing was carried out using PBMCs. The chain employs TRBV27 and TRBJ2-1, with D unresolved. This TCR derives from a female donor in good health and CMV-seropositive. CDR3 sequence: CASSLAAYNEQFF. As DNA, the CDR3 is TGTGCCAGCAGTTTAGCGGCCTACAATGAGCAGTTCTTC.